These 20 T cell receptor beta chains were all obtained from the same sample, sequenced in a study of cytomegalovirus exposure and HLA in healthy donors. Primers included in the PCR were 60 Vbeta and 13 Jbeta primers. Method: immunoSEQ multiplex PCR; TCRdb's copy keeps in-frame clones and lacks some. The sample contains under 130,000 clones, more than 60% of which appear only once. Sequenced sample: PBMCs. These receptors all come from a female donor in good health and CMV-seropositive.

The chain links TRBV7-3 to TRBJ1-1, with a weak D call TRBD1 (6 bases). This CDR3 region has 14 residues. The V gene lost 5 bases and the J gene lost 3 bases, with 13 bases spanning the gap. CDR1 is SGHTA, CDR2 FQGTGA, per germline. The CDR3 bases are TGTGCCAGCAGCCCAGGGCAGGGGCACACTGAAGCTTTCTTT. Protein sequence: CASSPGQGHTEAFF.

This clone appeared a single time. The chain combines TRBV18 with TRBJ1-4; 9 bases are shared with TRBD1. V dropped 4 bases and J dropped 6; count of bases not matched to a gene: 3. The CDR3 runs 14 residues. Germline assignment: CDR1 KGHSH and CDR2 LQKENI. The CDR3 sequence: CASSRTGADEKLFF. The CDR3 DNA reads as TGTGCCAGCTCACGGACAGGGGCGGATGAAAAACTGTTTTTT.

V usage is TRBV6-4 and J usage is TRBJ2-2; the match to TRBD2 covers 9 bases. The CDR3 runs 15 residues. V was pared by 6 bases and J by 2 bases, with 4 bases of the junction left unmatched. Germline V gene lookup returns CDR1 MRHNA and CDR2 SNTAGT. The CDR3 region is CASSSTSGNTGELFF. The CDR3 DNA is TGTGCCAGCAGCTCGACTAGCGGTAACACCGGGGAGCTGTTTTTT.

This chain joins TRBV27 and TRBJ2-2, with 7 bases lining up with TRBD1. CDR3 size: 15 residues. The germline V gene has CDR1 MNHEY and CDR2 SMNVEV (reference sequence). The J segment lost 4 bases and the V segment lost 6 bases, leaving 8 bases of the junction unmatched. The CDR3 sequence is CASRRGQVLTGELFF. The DNA of the CDR3 is TGTGCCAGCAGACGTGGACAGGTCCTCACCGGGGAGCTGTTTTTT.

The chain recombines TRBV2 with TRBJ2-7; possibly TRBD1 for D (6 bases). The CDR3 runs to 12 residues. V was cut by 7 bases and J by 4 bases, with 11 bases left in between. In germline, CDR1 is SNHLY, CDR2 FYNNEI. The CDR3 protein is CASIWDIYEQYF. The CDR3 nucleotides are TGTGCCAGCATTTGGGACATTTACGAGCAGTACTTC.

V is TRBV2 and J is TRBJ1-3; D uncertain. This CDR3 region has 13 residues. Trimming cost V 9 bases and J 4 bases, with 13 bases left between them. The V gene's germline CDR1 is SNHLY and CDR2 FYNNEI. Written as DNA, the CDR3 is TGTGCCAGAACTGAAGGCGCCGGAAACACCATATATTTT. Translation gives CARTEGAGNTIYF.

The chain couples TRBV2 to TRBJ2-7; 12 bases are a match to TRBD2. V was pared by 4 bases and J by 3 bases, with 1 base of the junction left unmatched. This CDR3 has 14 amino acids. Germline lookup yields CDR1 SNHLY and CDR2 FYNNEI. CDR3 DNA sequence: TGTGCCAGCAGTGGGACTAGCGGGATCTACGAGCAGTACTTC. Translating gives CASSGTSGIYEQYF.

This chain joins TRBV27 and TRBJ1-5; the match to TRBD1 covers 10 bases. V was clipped by 6 bases and J by 0 bases; unmatched bases: 11. The CDR3 loop spans 18 amino acids. CDR1 is MNHEY and CDR2 is SMNVEV in the germline V gene (reference sequence). CDR3 protein: CASSPDRGQGNSNQPQHF. The CDR3, as DNA: TGTGCCAGCAGCCCTGACCGGGGACAGGGGAATAGCAATCAGCCCCAGCATTTT.

The chain links TRBV15 to TRBJ2-3, with 9 nucleotides matching TRBD2. The CDR3 loop spans 15 amino acids. Germline lookup yields CDR1 LNHNV and CDR2 YYDKDF (reference sequence). Germline trimming cut 4 bases from V and 2 bases from J; bases unmatched to any gene: 4. The CDR3 DNA is TGTGCCACCAGCACACTAGCGGGTTACACAGATACGCAGTATTTT. Translated, it gives CATSTLAGYTDTQYF. Drawing the rest from reference TRBV15 and TRBJ2-3, the complete variable domain is DAMVIQNPRYQVTQFGKPVTLSCSQTLNHNVMYWYQQKSSQAPKLLFHYYDKDFNNEADTPDNFQSRRPNTSFCFLDIRSPGLGDTAMYLCATSTLAGYTDTQYFGPGTRLTVL.

The gene calls are TRBV7-9 and TRBJ2-3; TRBD2 matches 9 bases. V gave up 1 base and J gave up 1 base; unmatched junction bases: 3. The CDR3 spans 16 residues. Germline V gives CDR1 SEHNR, CDR2 FQNEAQ (reference sequence). In DNA form, the CDR3 reads TGTGCCAGCAGCTTAGGAGTAGCGGGGGGCACAGATACGCAGTATTTT. It codes for CASSLGVAGGTDTQYF. The entire variable domain, with the rest obtained from reference TRBV7-9 and TRBJ2-3, is as follows: DTGVSQNPRHKITKRGQNVTFRCDPISEHNRLYWYRQTLGQGPEFLTYFQNEAQLEKSRLLSDRFSAERPKGSFSTLEIQRTEQGDSAMYLCASSLGVAGGTDTQYFGPGTRLTVL.

V usage is TRBV6-1 and J usage is TRBJ1-1; no reliable D call. The CDR3 runs 11 residues. Trimming pared 5 bases from V and 8 bases from J, leaving 9 bases between. CDR1 is MNHNS, CDR2 SASEGT, per germline. As DNA, the CDR3 is TGTGCCAGCAGTCTCAGGAGGGAAGCTTTCTTT. This encodes CASSLRREAFF.

The chain employs TRBV7-9 and TRBJ1-1; D may be TRBD1 (5 bases). Germline loops: CDR1 SEHNR, CDR2 FQNEAQ (reference sequence). This CDR3 region has 15 residues. Trimming took 4 bases from V and 0 from J, leaving 12 bases between them. The CDR3 is CASSYGGALNTEAFF. In DNA form, the CDR3 reads TGTGCCAGCAGCTATGGAGGGGCCTTGAACACTGAAGCTTTCTTT.

The V gene is TRBV28, the J gene TRBJ1-3, with D hard to call. The CDR3 covers 16 residues. The germline V gene has CDR1 MDHEN and CDR2 SYDVKM. Trimming cost V 3 bases and J 0 bases, with 12 bases left between them. CDR3 bases: TGTGCCAGCAGTTTGAGCGGGAAGTTCTCTGGAAACACCATATATTTT. This encodes CASSLSGKFSGNTIYF.

The chain combines TRBV5-8 with TRBJ2-3, with 8 positions matching TRBD2. V was pared by 0 bases and J by 7 bases, with 7 bases of the junction left unmatched. The germline gives CDR1 SGHTS, CDR2 YDEGEE. The CDR3 loop spans 15 amino acids. For the CDR3, the DNA is TGTGCCAGCAGCTTGGGCGACCTAGCGGGTTATACGCAGTATTTT. Protein product: CASSLGDLAGYTQYF.

The V call is TRBV6-5, the J call TRBJ1-1, with a weak D call TRBD1 (5 bases). CDR3 size: 13 residues. Trimming shortened V by 3 bases and J by 7 bases, and 12 bases separated the two germline ends. Germline V gives CDR1 MNHEY, CDR2 SVGAGI. The CDR3 protein is CASSYKKGYEAFF. CDR3 in DNA: TGTGCCAGCAGTTATAAGAAGGGGTATGAAGCTTTCTTT.

This clone was detected once. The rearrangement uses TRBV19 and TRBJ1-1, with D possibly matching TRBD1 (5 bases). Trimming took 3 bases from V and 0 from J, leaving 14 bases between them. The CDR3 runs to 16 residues. Germline assignment: CDR1 LNHDA and CDR2 SQIVND (reference sequence). The CDR3 sequence is CASSMTPGGVNTEAFF. CDR3 sequence (DNA): TGTGCCAGTAGTATGACCCCCGGGGGGGTGAACACTGAAGCTTTCTTT.

V usage is TRBV5-1 and J usage is TRBJ2-1; 8 bases agree with TRBD2. Unmatched junction bases numbered 7, after V lost 4 bases and J lost 4 bases. Looked up from germline, CDR1 is SGHRS and CDR2 is YFSETQ. The CDR3 loop spans 15 amino acids. The CDR3 spells CASSTPSGRYNEQFF. CDR3 nucleotides: TGCGCCAGCAGCACCCCTAGCGGGCGATACAATGAGCAGTTCTTC.

This chain links TRBV29-1 with TRBJ2-1; D unclear. The CDR3 runs 11 residues. Trimming took 3 bases from V and 5 from J, leaving 5 bases between them. Germline-derived CDR1 and CDR2 are SQVTM and ANQGSEA. CDR3: CSVDRNNEQFF. CDR3 nucleotides: TGCAGCGTTGACAGAAACAATGAGCAGTTCTTC.

The V gene is TRBV28, the J gene TRBJ1-3; D gene unclear. The CDR3 runs to 14 residues. Germline lookup yields CDR1 MDHEN and CDR2 SYDVKM. Trimming stripped 1 base from V and 2 bases from J, with 6 bases between. CDR3 bases: TGTGCCAGCAGTTTATCTATTACTGGAAACACCATATATTTT. Translation: CASSLSITGNTIYF.

V usage is TRBV6-6 and J usage is TRBJ2-5, with 11 nucleotides matching TRBD2. The CDR3 is made up of 14 amino acids. J gave up 4 bases and V 6 bases, and 4 bases lay outside the gene matches. Germline loops: CDR1 MNHNY, CDR2 SVGAGI (reference sequence). The CDR3 protein is CASRLAGASETQYF. For the CDR3, the DNA is TGTGCCAGCAGACTAGCGGGAGCATCAGAGACCCAGTACTTC.